This T cell receptor beta chain is from a study of shared clonotypes between healthy human individuals. Naivety among CD8 cells was defined by CD45RO negativity and positive CCR7 selection, thereby excluding terminally differentiated effector memory CD45RA+ cells. Germline V lookup: CDR1 LNHDA, CDR2 SQIVND (reference sequence). The CDR3 is 17 amino acids. V lost 6 bases, J lost 5 bases, and 10 bases stayed unmatched. Turning to this clone: Its antigen is not known.

The assay was carried out at the deep level. Clones were read by immunoSEQ multiplex PCR, and TCRdb kept only the in-frame ones, dropping some. The table records about 2.2 million clones, about 93% of them present only once. Whole-study results and caveats: Across subsets, estimated richness was generally greater for naive than for memory populations. Some clonotypes were shared by all four sorted-subset donors, while others were not shared. The non-shared ones had lower generation probabilities than the shared ones.

V gene TRBV19 combines with J gene TRBJ2-2; 12 bases are shared with TRBD2. The source material was naive CD8+ T cells from PBMCs. This clonotype was sampled from a man younger than 35 in good health. Some clones in this sample may be carry-over from other donors' samples. CDR3 DNA sequence: TGTGCCAGTAGCCCTTCTAGCGGGAGGGCCGTAACCGGGGAGCTGTTTTTT. It encodes CASSPSSGRAVTGELFF. The whole variable domain, filled in from reference TRBV19 and TRBJ2-2, reads DGGITQSPKYLFRKEGQNVTLSCEQNLNHDAMYWYRQDPGQGLRLIYYSQIVNDFQKGDIAEGYSVSREKKESFPLTVTSAQKNPTAFYLCASSPSSGRAVTGELFFGEGSRLTVL.